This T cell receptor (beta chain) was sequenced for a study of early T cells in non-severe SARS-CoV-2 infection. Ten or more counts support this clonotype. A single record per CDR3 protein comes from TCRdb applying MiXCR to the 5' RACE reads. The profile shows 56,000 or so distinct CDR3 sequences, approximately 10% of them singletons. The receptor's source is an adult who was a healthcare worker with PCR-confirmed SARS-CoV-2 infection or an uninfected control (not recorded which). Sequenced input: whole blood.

The CDR3 nucleotides are TGTGCCAGCAGCTTTGTAGGGGGGTCTTCCCACGAGCAGTACTTC. It codes for CASSFVGGSSHEQYF. The chain recombines TRBV11-2 with TRBJ2-7; either TRBD1 or TRBD2 may fit D (6 bases each). V dropped 3 bases and J dropped 5 bases, with 17 bases sitting between them. The CDR3 sequence is 15 residues long. Germline V gene lookup returns CDR1 SGHAT and CDR2 FQNNGV.